This T cell receptor beta chain was sequenced in a study of spatial heterogeneity in lung cancer. Study details: Beta-chain sequences consistently outnumbered alpha-chain sequences in detection.

Study-level results: In tumors, expanded intratumoral alpha and beta TCR counts tracked mutation counts. When ubiquitous and regional expanded TCRs were counted, their numbers tracked ubiquitous and regional nonsynonymous mutations, respectively.

At least ten counts were recorded for this clonotype. Its target is not known. The CDR3 sequence is 17 residues long. Germline assignment: CDR1 ENHRY and CDR2 SYGVKD. MiXCR, run by TCRdb on the 5' RACE reads, gives a single entry per CDR3 protein. The sample has 10,000 or so distinct CDR3 sequences, about 9% seen once; the top ten hold roughly 13%. Time point of the sample: sample taken at primary tumor resection. V usage is TRBV10-3 and J usage is TRBJ2-2; D tentatively fits TRBD1 or TRBD2 (5 bases each). The specimen was lung tumor tissue, collected at surgery. The clonotype was recovered from a female donor with early-stage non-small cell lung cancer. The CDR3 nucleotides are TGTGCTTCGCTACGGGCAATCGGGGCAGGTTACACCGGGGAGCTGTTTTTT. Translation: CASLRAIGAGYTGELFF.